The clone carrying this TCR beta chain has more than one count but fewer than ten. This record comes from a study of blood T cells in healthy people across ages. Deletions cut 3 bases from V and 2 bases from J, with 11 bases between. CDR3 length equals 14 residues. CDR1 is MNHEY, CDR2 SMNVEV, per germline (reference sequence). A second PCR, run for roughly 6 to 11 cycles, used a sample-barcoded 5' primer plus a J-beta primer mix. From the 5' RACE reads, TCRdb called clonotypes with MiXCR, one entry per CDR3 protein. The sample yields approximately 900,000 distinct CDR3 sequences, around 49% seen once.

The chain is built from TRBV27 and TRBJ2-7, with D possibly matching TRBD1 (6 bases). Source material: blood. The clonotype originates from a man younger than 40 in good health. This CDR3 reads CASSFRQAPYEQYF. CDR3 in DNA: TGTGCCAGCAGTTTTCGACAGGCCCCCTACGAGCAGTACTTC.